This T cell receptor (beta chain) originates from a study of blood T cells in healthy people across ages. Findings and limits, study-wide: Significant beta diversity loss was already apparent by age approximately 42, declining roughly linearly. Aged donors had fewer naive CD4+ cells and lower diversity than long-lived donors.

A J-beta primer mix and a sample-barcoded 5' primer were used in a second PCR of about 7 to 11 cycles. Carrying 12 random nucleotides, a template-switch adaptor labeled each individual cDNA molecule. TCRdb fed the 5' RACE reads into MiXCR, producing one record per CDR3 protein. In the table there are hundreds of thousands of distinct CDR3 sequences, under 35% of which are singletons. Ten or more counts support this clonotype. Its target is unknown. Germline CDR1 reads LGHNA; CDR2 reads YSLEER. V gave up 0 bases and J gave up 2 bases; unmatched junction bases: 15. The CDR3 has 20 amino acids. Sequenced input: blood. The chain employs TRBV4-3 and TRBJ2-3, with TRBD2 identical over 9 bases. The TCR was taken from a woman older than 75 in good health. The CDR3 region has the DNA TGCGCCAGCAGCCAAGATTCGGCTAGCGGGGTCCTGGGTTCCACAGATACGCAGTATTTT. Amino acid sequence: CASSQDSASGVLGSTDTQYF.